Below, 8 T cell receptor beta chains from the same sample are listed, as sequenced in a study of shared clonotypes between healthy human individuals. Naive CD8 isolation took CD45RO-negative cells positively selected for CCR7 and excluded terminally differentiated effector memory CD45RA+ cells. Method: immunoSEQ multiplex PCR; TCRdb's copy keeps in-frame clones and lacks some. Altogether about 2 million clones are present, about 95% being singletons, with the ten largest covering roughly 1%. Sample: naive CD8+ T cells sorted from blood. These receptors were collected from a man younger than 35 in good health.

In its sample, this clone was seen a few times. The chain combines TRBV5-1 with TRBJ1-2; 8 bases map to TRBD1. V gave up 0 bases and J gave up 8 bases; unmatched junction bases: 6. Germline V gene lookup returns CDR1 SGHRS and CDR2 YFSETQ. CDR3 length: 14 residues. CDR3 DNA sequence: TGCGCCAGCAGCTTGGGGACAGGGACCATGGGCTACACCTTC. It encodes CASSLGTGTMGYTF.

The chain joins TRBV7-9 to TRBJ1-2; TRBD1 might be the D (6 bases). V dropped 2 bases and J dropped 8 bases, with 15 bases sitting between them. CDR1 and CDR2 from the germline V gene are SEHNR and FQNEAQ (reference sequence). This CDR3 has 14 residues. CDR3 in amino acids: CASSLSAGVQGYTF. The CDR3 bases are TGTGCCAGCAGCTTATCGGCAGGGGTCCAGGGCTACACCTTC.

The chain combines TRBV19 with TRBJ1-6, with D possibly being TRBD1 (5 bases). Germline V CDR1 and CDR2: LNHDA, SQIVND (reference sequence). CDR3 length equals 17 residues. The germline V and J ends were trimmed by 7 bases and 1 base, with 17 bases remaining between them. In DNA, the CDR3 is TGTGCCAGTATCCATAGGGGAGAGGAGTCCTATAATTCACCCCTCCACTTT. This encodes CASIHRGEESYNSPLHF.

This chain uses TRBV7-8 with TRBJ1-5; D is unclear. The CDR3 is 14 residues long. The V end was cut by 5 bases, the J end by 2 bases, with 10 bases between. The V gene's germline CDR1 is SGHVS and CDR2 FQNEAQ. CDR3 region: CASSVLRGNQPQHF. CDR3 in DNA: TGTGCCAGCAGCGTTCTACGTGGCAATCAGCCCCAGCATTTT.

This chain joins TRBV4-1 and TRBJ1-2; 7 positions match TRBD1. V was clipped by 7 bases and J by 2 bases; unmatched bases: 7. CDR3 size: 14 residues. Looked up from germline, CDR1 is MGHRA and CDR2 is YSYEKL. The CDR3 sequence: CASTPGTANYGYTF. The CDR3 region has the DNA TGCGCCAGCACCCCCGGGACAGCCAACTATGGCTACACCTTC.

The genes are TRBV28 and TRBJ2-7; D is perhaps TRBD2 (6 bases). The length of the CDR3 is 14 residues. Trimming shortened V by 5 bases and J by 3 bases, and 14 bases separated the two germline ends. Germline values: CDR1 MDHEN, CDR2 SYDVKM. The CDR3 DNA is TGTGCCAGCAGTCCCACGGGACTCATCTACGAGCAGTACTTC. This sequence encodes CASSPTGLIYEQYF.

V gene TRBV9 combines with J gene TRBJ2-1; D call uncertain. The CDR3 loop spans 13 amino acids. Germline V lookup: CDR1 SGDLS, CDR2 YYNGEE. V lost 4 bases to trimming and J lost 7 bases, with 12 bases between them. CDR3 loop: CASSPPASNEQFF. The CDR3 region has the DNA TGTGCCAGCAGCCCCCCGGCTTCTAATGAGCAGTTCTTC.

CDR3 bases: TGTGCCAGCAGCTTAGGGGCACTAGCGGGAGATGGTGAGCAGTTCTTC. Translated: CASSLGALAGDGEQFF. The V and J genes are TRBV7-9 and TRBJ2-1; 11 nucleotides align to TRBD2. Germline trimming cut 1 base from V and 9 bases from J; bases unmatched to any gene: 8. CDR1 SEHNR and CDR2 FQNEAQ come from the germline V gene (reference sequence). CDR3 size: 16 residues.